This T cell receptor (beta chain) was captured by sequencing in a study of identical twins. Study results and limitations: Invariant MAIT and iNKT cells could partly confound zero-insertion analyses.

This clonotype was counted at least ten times. Its target is unknown. One entry per CDR3 protein results from TCRdb running MiXCR on the 5' RACE reads. This table holds under 1 million distinct CDR3 sequences, over 9% found once. This sample also belongs to another study, concerning yellow fever vaccine responses in identical twins.

Sequences were obtained from PBMCs. The TCR comes from a woman younger than 35 in good health.

CDR3 loop: CASSLTALGTNEKLFF. In DNA form, the CDR3 reads TGTGCCAGCAGCTTAACGGCATTGGGAACTAATGAAAAACTGTTTTTT. V usage is TRBV11-2 and J usage is TRBJ1-4; D is undetermined. Between the trimmed V and J ends, which lost 2 bases and 1 base, there was a span of 11 bases. The CDR3 totals 16 residues. Germline CDR1 reads SGHAT; CDR2 reads FQNNGV.